A selection of T cell receptor beta chains follows, all from one sample in a study of blood T cell repertoires in COVID-19. TCRdb's copy holds only in-frame clones and misses some; the assay was immunoSEQ multiplex PCR. The sample lists roughly 200,000 clones, more than 75% occurring once. The specimen was peripheral blood. Receptors were obtained from a man aged 35 to 55 with active or convalescent COVID-19. Both conserved end residues are part of each CDR3. D genes are given only for firm matches. Only some rows state a clone size, as once, few, many or a class for expanded clones.

>TRBV28|NA|13|TRBJ1-5|NA
TGTGCCAGCAGTGGATCAGGGGTGCAGCCCCAGCATTTT
CASSGSGVQPQHF
>TRBV29-1|NA|14|TRBJ1-1|TRBD1
TGCAGCGTTGAAAACAGGGGATGGACCGTTGAAGCTTTCTTT
CSVENRGWTVEAFF
>TRBV4-3|NA|17|TRBJ2-1|TRBD2
TGCGCCAGCAGCCAAGATCCGAGCGGGGGGGCCTACAATGAGCAGTTCTTC
CASSQDPSGGAYNEQFF
>TRBV30|NA|15|TRBJ2-1|TRBD2
TGTGCCTGGAGTGTACGAGGGCTAGCGGGGTATGAGCAGTTCTTC
CAWSVRGLAGYEQFF
>TRBV27|once|14|TRBJ1-5|NA
TGTGCCAGCAGTTTCGGGGTAGGCAATCAGCCCCAGCATTTT
CASSFGVGNQPQHF
>TRBV2|NA|12|TRBJ2-3|NA
TGTGCCAGCAGCAAACAGCCAGATACGCAGTATTTT
CASSKQPDTQYF
>TRBV27|NA|15|TRBJ1-4|TRBD1
TGTGCCAGCAGTTCCCTCGGGACAGCTAATGAAAAACTGTTTTTT
CASSSLGTANEKLFF
>TRBV28|NA|14|TRBJ2-7|TRBD1
TGTGCCAGCAGCTTCTTAGGGACAGACTACGAGCAGTACTTC
CASSFLGTDYEQYF
>TRBV14|few|15|TRBJ1-4|NA
TGTGCCAGCAGCCAAGAAACGTACAGCTATGAAAAACTGTTTTTT
CASSQETYSYEKLFF
>TRBV15|NA|15|TRBJ2-7|TRBD2
TGTGCCACCAGCAGAGCCGGGACTAGCCGGTACGAGCAGTACTTC
CATSRAGTSRYEQYF
>TRBV5-1|NA|17|TRBJ1-6|TRBD1
TGCGCCAGCAGCAGAAGGACAGGGGAAGGATCTAATTCACCCCTCCACTTT
CASSRRTGEGSNSPLHF
>TRBV28|NA|16|TRBJ2-1|TRBD2
TGTGCCAGCAGTGACCCGACTAGCGGGAGTAGGGATGAGCAGTTCTTC
CASSDPTSGSRDEQFF
>TRBV6-5|once|12|TRBJ1-2|TRBD1
TGTGCCACGCACACCGGGACAGGGGACTACACCTTC
CATHTGTGDYTF
>TRBV24-1|NA|15|TRBJ2-1|NA
TGTGCCACCAGTGATGGGAGAAAAGAAAGCAAACAACTGTTCTTC
CATSDGRKESKQLFF
>TRBV2|NA|14|TRBJ1-5|NA
TGTGCCAGCAGTGGATCTGCAGGGGCTCAGCCCCAGCATTTT
CASSGSAGAQPQHF
>TRBV5-1|NA|15|TRBJ2-5|NA
TGCGCCAGCAGCTTGGGGGCGGGAACCGGGGAGACCCAGTACTTC
CASSLGAGTGETQYF
>TRBV28|NA|13|TRBJ2-2|TRBD1
TGTGCCAGTGGACAGGGGGCCGGCGGGGAGCTGTTTTTT
CASGQGAGGELFF
>TRBV19|NA|14|TRBJ1-5|TRBD1
TGTGCCAGTAGTACGACAGGGGTGGGTCAGCCCCAGCATTTT
CASSTTGVGQPQHF
>TRBV11-3|NA|12|TRBJ2-7|NA
TGTGCCAGCAGCACCGGGGACTACGAGCAGTACTTC
CASSTGDYEQYF
>TRBV5-4|NA|15|TRBJ2-5|TRBD1
TGTGCCAGCAGAATGGGACAGGGAGGGGAAGAGACCCAGTACTTC
CASRMGQGGEETQYF
>TRBV19|NA|15|TRBJ2-1|TRBD2
TGTGCCAGTAGCGGATTTACGGGGGGGCTGGATGAGCAGTTCTTC
CASSGFTGGLDEQFF
>TRBV28|NA|16|TRBJ2-1|TRBD2
TGTGCCAGCAGTCCTCCTTCTAGCGGGAGCTACAATGAGCAGTTCTTC
CASSPPSSGSYNEQFF
>TRBV6-1|NA|17|TRBJ2-7|TRBD1
TGTGCCAGCAGTGAACGGGAAGCTATGACAGGGGATTACGAGCAGTACTTC
CASSEREAMTGDYEQYF
>TRBV30|NA|16|TRBJ2-7|TRBD1
TGTGCCTGGAGTGTACTTAAGGAGACAGGGAGATACGAGCAGTACTTC
CAWSVLKETGRYEQYF
>TRBV2|NA|16|TRBJ2-3|TRBD2
TGTGCCAGCCGACCACCGACTAGCGGGGGGGGAGATACGCAGTATTTT
CASRPPTSGGGDTQYF
>TRBV5-1|NA|12|TRBJ2-3|NA
TGCGCCAGCAGCCCCCACACAGATACGCAGTATTTT
CASSPHTDTQYF
>TRBV6-5|NA|13|TRBJ1-1|NA
TGTGCCAGCAGATATCAGGAGAACACTGAAGCTTTCTTT
CASRYQENTEAFF